Listed below are T cell receptor beta chains from one sample, sequenced in a study of Ad26.COV2.S vaccination and SARS-CoV-2 variants. Generated by immunoSEQ multiplex PCR, the TCRdb table keeps only in-frame clones and is missing some. The sample has 380,000 or so clones; about 80% are singletons. The sequencing used peripheral blood, collected in a trial of Ad26.COV2.S vaccine versus placebo. Every receptor here comes from a person aged 18 to 65 who received the Ad26.COV2.S COVID-19 vaccine or a placebo. Each CDR3 is given with its conserved first and last residue. Each record gives: V gene, CDR3 protein.

v_gene: TRBV5-1; CDR3aa: CASSFPLAGVRHEQYF
v_gene: TRBV7-3; CDR3aa: CASSPHTGELFF
v_gene: TRBV11-3; CDR3aa: CASSSQTNTEAFF
v_gene: TRBV3-1/TRBV3-2; CDR3aa: CASSGGGEQYF
v_gene: TRBV7-3; CDR3aa: CASSGGGNIQYF
v_gene: TRBV2; CDR3aa: CATQSRHSGNTIYF
v_gene: TRBV2; CDR3aa: CASSEQGPNFNEKLFF
v_gene: TRBV4-2; CDR3aa: CASSQDSLGAEAFF
v_gene: TRBV14; CDR3aa: CASSAGVKNTEAFF
v_gene: TRBV24-1; CDR3aa: CATSDLPPKAPQADTQYF
v_gene: TRBV5-1; CDR3aa: CASSLRGDRVSEQYF
v_gene: TRBV5-1; CDR3aa: CASSFSPGNTEAFF
v_gene: TRBV5-1; CDR3aa: CASSPGPFSYEQYF
v_gene: TRBV27; CDR3aa: CASSFPGRGGYNEQFF
v_gene: TRBV5-6; CDR3aa: CASSFWQGIGNTIYF
v_gene: TRBV14; CDR3aa: CASSRRGRGTYEQYF
v_gene: TRBV6-5; CDR3aa: CASSWGAGTEAYGYTF
v_gene: TRBV4-2; CDR3aa: CASSYLGGGRDTEAFF
v_gene: TRBV7-9; CDR3aa: CASSLRRTHTGELFF
v_gene: TRBV14; CDR3aa: CASSQEVISGNTIYF
v_gene: TRBV19; CDR3aa: CASSTPGQGVEETQYF
v_gene: TRBV10-3; CDR3aa: CAITDLSSTDTQYF
v_gene: TRBV7-9; CDR3aa: CASSLMVLAGSYEQYF
v_gene: TRBV6-2/TRBV6-3; CDR3aa: CASSYSRLYNEQFF
v_gene: TRBV7-3; CDR3aa: CASSLTPGGGRNEQFF
v_gene: TRBV7-6; CDR3aa: CASTLGQGKNEQYF
v_gene: TRBV5-1; CDR3aa: CASSLYGVQETQYF
v_gene: TRBV20-1; CDR3aa: CSASIRSSYEQYF